Presented here are 26 T cell receptor beta chains from one specimen sequenced in a study of control samples from healthy donors and cancer patients. TCRdb keeps only in-frame clones here, not all; method: immunoSEQ multiplex PCR. Altogether 25,000 to 35,000 clones are present, roughly 94% being singletons, with the ten largest covering 6.6%. The source material was blood. Receptors were obtained from a man aged 55-75 years in good health.

Only one count was recorded for this clone. V usage is TRBV4-3 and J usage is TRBJ1-3; 9 bases map to TRBD1. The V segment lost 0 bases and the J segment 0 bases; nucleotides outside the gene matches: 15. This CDR3 is 21 amino acids long. The germline V gene has CDR1 LGHNA and CDR2 YSLEER. The CDR3 protein is CASSQDGGTGRVGVSGNTIYF. CDR3 sequence (DNA): TGCGCCAGCAGCCAAGACGGGGGGACAGGGAGGGTAGGTGTCTCTGGAAACACCATATATTTT.

The V gene is TRBV18, the J gene TRBJ1-2, with 7 nucleotides matching TRBD1. V lost 3 bases and J lost 4; bases outside the gene matches: 5. CDR3 size: 14 residues. CDR1 and CDR2 (germline): KGHSH, LQKENI. The CDR3, as DNA: TGTGCCAGCTCACCGACAGGGTTGGGCTATGGCTACACCTTC. Protein product: CASSPTGLGYGYTF.

The chain carries TRBV18 and TRBJ1-4; D is unresolved. V lost 2 bases and J lost 2, with 3 bases in between. This CDR3 is built from 13 residues. Germline CDR1 reads KGHSH; CDR2 reads LQKENI. The CDR3 protein is CASSPGTNEKLFF. CDR3 nucleotides: TGTGCCAGCTCACCAGGGACTAATGAAAAACTGTTTTTT. Filled out from reference TRBV18 and TRBJ1-4, the complete variable domain reads NAGVMQNPRHLVRRRGQEARLRCSPMKGHSHVYWYRQLPEEGLKFMVYLQKENIIDESGMPKERFSAEFPKEGPSILRIQQVVRGDSAAYFCASSPGTNEKLFFGSGTQLSVL.

For the CDR3, the DNA is TGTGCCAGCGGGCTGCTTGGGCACGAGCAGTACTTC. This codes for CASGLLGHEQYF. V gene TRBV7-9 combines with J gene TRBJ2-7; no clear D. The germline gives CDR1 SEHNR, CDR2 FQNEAQ (reference sequence). The V end lost 8 bases, the J end lost 5 bases, and 13 bases lay between the germline ends. This CDR3 contains 12 residues.

CDR3 nucleotides: TGTGCCAGCAGTAAACGGAGAGATAATTCACCCCTCCACTTT. Residues: CASSKRRDNSPLHF. The chain has TRBV6-5 and TRBJ1-6, with D unresolved. Germline-derived CDR1 and CDR2 are MNHEY and SVGAGI. This CDR3 comprises 14 residues. V lost 5 bases to trimming and J lost 5 bases, with 10 bases between them.

As DNA, the CDR3 is TGTGCCAGCAGCTTTATACAGGGGCAGAATTCACCCCTCCACTTT. Amino acid sequence: CASSFIQGQNSPLHF. The chain is built from TRBV7-2 and TRBJ1-6, with TRBD1 identical over 7 bases. The CDR3 runs to 15 residues. The germline gives CDR1 SGHTA, CDR2 FQGNSA. The trim removed 3 bases at V and 7 bases at J, leaving 6 bases unmatched.

The chain is built from TRBV5-5 and TRBJ2-3, with 7 bases fitting TRBD2. The germline gives CDR1 SGHKS, CDR2 YYEKEE (reference sequence). The CDR3 sequence is 16 residues long. With V trimmed by 3 bases and J by 0 bases, 7 bases remained unmatched. CDR3 nucleotide sequence: TGTGCCAGCAGCTCCTGGGGGGGGACTAGCACAGATACGCAGTATTTT. This sequence encodes CASSSWGGTSTDTQYF.

J is TRBJ1-3 and V is TRBV29-1; TRBD1 might be the D (6 bases). CDR1 and CDR2 (germline): SQVTM, ANQGSEA. With 4 bases removed from V and 1 base from J, the gap between germline ends came to 11 bases. The CDR3 spans 14 residues. The CDR3 bases are TGCAGCGTTGTTCAAGGGGGGTCTGGAAACACCATATATTTT. Translating gives CSVVQGGSGNTIYF.

CDR3: CASSLGRKDSPLHF. The CDR3, as DNA: TGCGCCAGCAGTCTCGGACGAAAAGATTCACCCCTCCACTTT. The rearrangement joins TRBV4-1 to TRBJ1-6; no definite D call. V lost 6 bases and J lost 8, with 14 bases in between. The CDR3 is made up of 14 amino acids. Per germline, CDR1 MGHRA and CDR2 YSYEKL.

The chain links TRBV28 to TRBJ2-7; maybe TRBD2 (7 bases). The germline gives CDR1 MDHEN, CDR2 SYDVKM. There are 14 residues in the CDR3. Trimming took 8 bases from V and 0 from J, leaving 14 bases between them. The CDR3 sequence is CASRGGGFSYEQYF. CDR3 coding DNA: TGTGCCAGCCGCGGCGGGGGCTTCTCCTACGAGCAGTACTTC.

This clone was seen once. The V and J genes are TRBV7-2 and TRBJ2-4, with a tentative D call TRBD1 (6 bases). The CDR3 extends over 16 amino acids. The V and J ends lost 4 bases and 1 base respectively, with 14 bases between them. The V gene's germline CDR1 is SGHTA and CDR2 FQGNSA. The CDR3 DNA reads as TGTGCCAGCAGCTCACAGGGCTCGGTGGCCAAAAACATTCAGTACTTC. It yields the protein CASSSQGSVAKNIQYF. Full variable domain (remainder filled in from reference TRBV7-2 and TRBJ2-4): GAGVSQSPSNKVTEKGKDVELRCDPISGHTALYWYRQSLGQGLEFLIYFQGNSAPDKSGLPSDRFSAERTGGSVSTLTIQRTQQEDSAVYLCASSSQGSVAKNIQYFGAGTRLSVL.

V is TRBV7-2 and J is TRBJ1-4; 7 positions match TRBD1. CDR3 size: 15 residues. V was pared by 3 bases and J by 2 bases, with 3 bases of the junction left unmatched. CDR1 is SGHTA and CDR2 is FQGNSA in the germline V gene. As DNA, the CDR3 is TGTGCCAGCAGCTTGGAACAGGGGACTAATGAAAAACTGTTTTTT. Its translation is CASSLEQGTNEKLFF.

The rearrangement joins TRBV10-3 to TRBJ1-1; D is undetermined. CDR1 and CDR2 from the germline V gene are ENHRY and SYGVKD. V lost 0 bases to trimming and J lost 0 bases, with 8 bases between them. The CDR3 runs to 15 residues. CDR3 in DNA: TGTGCCATCAGTGAGTCTCAAGACCTGAACACTGAAGCTTTCTTT. Its protein is CAISESQDLNTEAFF.

The rearrangement joins TRBV10-3 to TRBJ1-3; no clear D. V lost 0 bases and J lost 1, with 10 bases in between. In germline, CDR1 is ENHRY, CDR2 SYGVKD. This CDR3 has 16 amino acids. Here the CDR3 DNA reads TGTGCCATCAGTGAGTCCGGCCCACGGTCTGGAAACACCATATATTTT. Translated, it gives CAISESGPRSGNTIYF.

This sequence joins TRBV5-1 and TRBJ2-2; D is perhaps TRBD2 (5 bases). Germline CDR1 reads SGHRS; CDR2 reads YFSETQ. The CDR3 consists of 14 residues. Between the trimmed V and J ends, which lost 0 bases and 6 bases, there was a span of 9 bases. The CDR3 loop reads CASSLVAGAGELFF. The CDR3 DNA reads as TGCGCCAGCAGCTTGGTTGCCGGGGCCGGGGAGCTGTTTTTT.

The chain couples TRBV10-3 to TRBJ1-2; the D is unclear. With 8 bases removed from V and 0 bases from J, the gap between germline ends came to 13 bases. This CDR3 is 14 amino acids long. CDR1 is ENHRY, CDR2 SYGVKD, per germline. The DNA for the CDR3 is TGTGCCATCCAGGCAATCAGAGCTAACTATGGCTACACCTTC. Amino acid sequence: CAIQAIRANYGYTF.

This clone occurred a few times. J is TRBJ2-5 and V is TRBV5-4, with TRBD2 matching over 14 bases. This CDR3 is built from 15 residues. In germline, CDR1 is SGHNT, CDR2 YYREEE (reference sequence). With 6 bases clipped from V and 5 bases from J, the junction kept 6 bases outside the gene matches. Here the CDR3 DNA reads TGTGCCAGCACCCTAAGGACTAGCGGGGGGGAGACCCAGTACTTC. Protein product: CASTLRTSGGETQYF.

The chain is built from TRBV19 and TRBJ1-3; TRBD1 is a possible D gene (5 bases). Trimming stripped 1 base from V and 3 bases from J, with 13 bases between. The CDR3 has 16 amino acids. Germline V lookup: CDR1 LNHDA, CDR2 SQIVND (reference sequence). The CDR3 sequence is CASSIVQGTVGNTIYF. The CDR3 DNA is TGTGCCAGTAGTATAGTTCAAGGGACCGTTGGAAACACCATATATTTT.

The chain recombines TRBV10-3 with TRBJ1-2; the D is unclear. V lost 2 bases to trimming and J lost 4 bases, with 5 bases between them. Germline V lookup: CDR1 ENHRY, CDR2 SYGVKD. CDR3 length equals 12 residues. CDR3 DNA: TGTGCCATCAGTGAGGGCAGCTATGGCTACACCTTC. Translated: CAISEGSYGYTF.

This sequence joins TRBV3-1 (or the pseudogene TRBV3-2) and TRBJ2-3, with TRBD2 identical over 13 bases. V was clipped by 5 bases and J by 6 bases; unmatched bases: 8. This CDR3 spans 16 amino acids. From germline, CDR1 is LGHDT and CDR2 YNNKEL (reference sequence). The DNA of the CDR3 is TGTGCCAGCAGCGTACGCACTAGCGGGGGGGCCGATACGCAGTATTTT. Its translation is CASSVRTSGGADTQYF.

The chain carries TRBV18 and TRBJ2-3; TRBD2 matches 16 bases. Looked up from germline, CDR1 is KGHSH and CDR2 is LQKENI. V was pared by 5 bases and J by 3 bases, with 2 bases of the junction left unmatched. The CDR3 covers 16 residues. The CDR3 is CASSSGLAGGTDTQYF. The DNA of the CDR3 is TGTGCCAGCTCATCGGGACTAGCGGGGGGGACAGATACGCAGTATTTT.

This clone was detected only once. The chain couples TRBV7-2 to TRBJ2-6, with 7 bases matching TRBD2. With V trimmed by 3 bases and J by 2 bases, 4 bases remained unmatched. Germline-derived CDR1 and CDR2 are SGHTA and FQGNSA. The length of the CDR3 is 16 residues. CDR3 amino acids: CASSLAAGAGANVLTF. In nucleotides, the CDR3 is TGTGCCAGCAGCTTGGCGGCGGGGGCTGGGGCCAACGTCCTGACTTTC.

The chain employs TRBV7-9 and TRBJ1-1, with a possible D match to TRBD1 (5 bases). V was shortened by 1 base and J by 5 bases, with 8 bases between the two germline ends. There are 13 residues in the CDR3. Germline CDR1 and CDR2: SEHNR and FQNEAQ (reference sequence). The CDR3 region has the DNA TGTGCCAGCAGCTTAGGACAGACGACTGAAGCTTTCTTT. Its protein product is CASSLGQTTEAFF.

The rearrangement uses TRBV6-2 or TRBV6-3 and TRBJ1-1; the D is unclear. The length of the CDR3 is 16 residues. Germline loops: CDR1 MNHEY, CDR2 SVGEGT. Trimming shortened V by 0 bases and J by 0 bases, and 11 bases separated the two germline ends. The CDR3 loop reads CASSYSRRPMNTEAFF. In DNA, the CDR3 is TGTGCCAGCAGTTACTCTCGTCGACCCATGAACACTGAAGCTTTCTTT.

V usage is TRBV19 and J usage is TRBJ2-1, with D possibly being TRBD2 (6 bases). CDR3 length: 14 amino acids. The V gene's germline CDR1 is LNHDA and CDR2 SQIVND (reference sequence). The ends were cut back, 0 bases at V and 6 bases at J, with 9 bases in the middle. Here the CDR3 reads CASSIDSSVNEQFF. The CDR3 DNA sequence: TGTGCCAGTAGTATAGATTCTAGCGTCAATGAGCAGTTCTTC.

The chain employs TRBV27 and TRBJ1-6; 12 bases line up with TRBD1. With 2 bases clipped from V and 9 bases from J, the junction kept 8 bases outside the gene matches. Germline V gene lookup returns CDR1 MNHEY and CDR2 SMNVEV (reference sequence). The CDR3 has 17 amino acids. CDR3: CASSLSGGTGGRSPLHF. The DNA of the CDR3 is TGTGCCAGCAGTTTAAGCGGCGGGACAGGGGGCCGTTCACCCCTCCACTTT.